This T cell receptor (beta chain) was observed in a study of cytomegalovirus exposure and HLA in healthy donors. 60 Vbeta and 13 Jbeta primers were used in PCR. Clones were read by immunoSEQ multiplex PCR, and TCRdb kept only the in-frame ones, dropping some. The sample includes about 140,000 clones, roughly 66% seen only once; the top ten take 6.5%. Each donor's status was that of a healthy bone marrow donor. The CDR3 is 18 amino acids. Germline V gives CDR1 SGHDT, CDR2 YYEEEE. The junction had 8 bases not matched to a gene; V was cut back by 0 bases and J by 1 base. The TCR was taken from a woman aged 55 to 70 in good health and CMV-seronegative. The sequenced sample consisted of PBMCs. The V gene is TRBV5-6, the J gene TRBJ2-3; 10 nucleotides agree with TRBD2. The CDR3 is CASSLELAGGLGTDTQYF. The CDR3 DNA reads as TGTGCCAGCAGCTTGGAGTTAGCGGGGGGCCTCGGCACAGATACGCAGTATTTT.